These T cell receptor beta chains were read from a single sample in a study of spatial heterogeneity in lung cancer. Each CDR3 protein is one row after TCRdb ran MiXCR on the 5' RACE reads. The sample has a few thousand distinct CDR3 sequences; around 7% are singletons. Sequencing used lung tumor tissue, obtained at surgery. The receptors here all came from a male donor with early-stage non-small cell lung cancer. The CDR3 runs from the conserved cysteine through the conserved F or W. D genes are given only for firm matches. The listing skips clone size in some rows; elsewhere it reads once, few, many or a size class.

cdr3_aa: CASSLEGTAVDEQFF
cdr3_nt: TGTGCCAGCAGCTTAGAGGGGACTGCGGTGGATGAGCAGTTCTTC
j_call: TRBJ2-1
d_call: .
clone_size: many
v_call: TRBV11-3

cdr3_aa: CASSLIPLAGFTDTQYF
cdr3_nt: TGTGCCAGCAGTTTGATCCCACTAGCGGGCTTCACAGATACGCAGTATTTT
j_call: TRBJ2-3
d_call: TRBD2
clone_size: medium-sized
v_call: TRBV27

cdr3_aa: CATGGADEKLFF
cdr3_nt: TGTGCCACGGGAGGGGCAGATGAAAAACTGTTTTTT
j_call: TRBJ1-4
d_call: .
clone_size: many
v_call: TRBV6-5

cdr3_aa: CASSLVSGSPAFF
cdr3_nt: TGTGCCAGCAGCTTAGTTTCCGGGTCACCGGCTTTCTTT
j_call: TRBJ1-1
d_call: .
clone_size: medium-sized
v_call: TRBV11-1

cdr3_aa: CASSANTLAYEQYF
cdr3_nt: TGTGCCAGCAGCGCCAATACCCTGGCGTACGAGCAGTACTTC
j_call: TRBJ2-7
d_call: .
clone_size: many
v_call: TRBV7-6

cdr3_aa: CASTHLLAKNIQYF
cdr3_nt: TGTGCCAGCACCCACCTCCTAGCCAAAAACATTCAGTACTTC
j_call: TRBJ2-4
d_call: .
clone_size: medium-sized
v_call: TRBV7-9

cdr3_aa: CASSQEQNTEAFF
cdr3_nt: TGTGCCAGCTCACAAGAACAGAACACTGAAGCTTTCTTT
j_call: TRBJ1-1
d_call: .
clone_size: medium-sized
v_call: TRBV18

cdr3_aa: CASSQASRTDTQYF
cdr3_nt: TGCGCCAGCAGCCAAGCCAGCCGCACAGATACGCAGTATTTT
j_call: TRBJ2-3
d_call: .
clone_size: many
v_call: TRBV4-1

cdr3_aa: CSATDYLANTGELFF
cdr3_nt: TGCAGTGCAACCGACTACCTCGCGAACACCGGGGAGCTGTTTTTT
j_call: TRBJ2-2
d_call: .
clone_size: many
v_call: TRBV20-1

cdr3_aa: CASSQDHAVAGEKNIQYF
cdr3_nt: TGCGCCAGCAGCCAAGATCACGCGGTAGCGGGAGAAAAAAACATTCAGTACTTC
j_call: TRBJ2-4
d_call: TRBD2
clone_size: medium-sized
v_call: TRBV4-3

cdr3_aa: CASSLGTGSYEQYF
cdr3_nt: TGTGCCAGCAGCTTAGGGACAGGTTCCTACGAGCAGTACTTC
j_call: TRBJ2-7
d_call: TRBD1
clone_size: many
v_call: TRBV7-2

cdr3_aa: CASSWDRDSPLHF
cdr3_nt: TGTGCCAGCAGCTGGGACCGGGATTCACCCCTCCACTTT
j_call: TRBJ1-6
d_call: .
clone_size: few
v_call: TRBV6-6

cdr3_aa: CASSGWTENFSYEQYF
cdr3_nt: TGTGCCAGCAGCGGGTGGACAGAAAATTTTTCCTACGAGCAGTACTTC
j_call: TRBJ2-7
d_call: .
clone_size: many
v_call: TRBV5-6

cdr3_aa: CASSFLTTGISYEQYF
cdr3_nt: TGTGCCAGCAGTTTCCTAACAACAGGGATCTCCTACGAGCAGTACTTC
j_call: TRBJ2-7
d_call: .
clone_size: medium-sized
v_call: TRBV6-2/TRBV6-3

cdr3_aa: CSVARLGLDEQFF
cdr3_nt: TGCAGCGTGGCAAGACTAGGTTTGGATGAGCAGTTCTTC
j_call: TRBJ2-1
d_call: .
clone_size: medium-sized
v_call: TRBV29-1

cdr3_aa: CASSQAGNQPQHF
cdr3_nt: TGTGCCAGCAGCCAAGCAGGGAATCAGCCCCAGCATTTT
j_call: TRBJ1-5
d_call: .
clone_size: medium-sized
v_call: TRBV14

cdr3_aa: CASRKAPLGTDTQYF
cdr3_nt: TGTGCCAGCAGAAAGGCTCCCCTGGGGACAGATACGCAGTATTTT
j_call: TRBJ2-3
d_call: .
clone_size: .
v_call: TRBV9

cdr3_aa: CASTVTSGRDNEQFF
cdr3_nt: TGTGCCAGCACCGTTACTAGCGGGAGGGACAATGAGCAGTTCTTC
j_call: TRBJ2-1
d_call: TRBD2
clone_size: medium-sized
v_call: TRBV12-3/TRBV12-4

cdr3_aa: CASSKQGYEQYF
cdr3_nt: TGTGCCAGCAGTAAACAGGGTTACGAGCAGTACTTC
j_call: TRBJ2-7
d_call: .
clone_size: medium-sized
v_call: TRBV3-1

cdr3_aa: CASSLSEEGLETYGYTF
cdr3_nt: TGTGCCAGCAGTTTATCCGAGGAGGGTTTAGAGACCTATGGCTACACCTTC
j_call: TRBJ1-2
d_call: .
clone_size: medium-sized
v_call: TRBV27

cdr3_aa: CAFSFGLASEQYF
cdr3_nt: TGTGCCTTCAGTTTTGGACTAGCAAGCGAGCAGTACTTC
j_call: TRBJ2-7
d_call: TRBD2
clone_size: .
v_call: TRBV27

cdr3_aa: CASSEAPRHGGTGELFF
cdr3_nt: TGTGCCAGCAGTGAAGCGCCGAGGCATGGGGGTACCGGGGAGCTGTTTTTT
j_call: TRBJ2-2
d_call: .
clone_size: medium-sized
v_call: TRBV2

cdr3_aa: CASSLGRLTGELFF
cdr3_nt: TGTGCCAGCAGCTTAGGCAGGCTCACCGGGGAGCTGTTTTTT
j_call: TRBJ2-2
d_call: .
clone_size: medium-sized
v_call: TRBV7-8

cdr3_aa: CASNTNGEAFF
cdr3_nt: TGTGCCAGCAACACCAACGGTGAAGCTTTCTTT
j_call: TRBJ1-1
d_call: .
clone_size: medium-sized
v_call: TRBV12-3/TRBV12-4

cdr3_aa: CSARVQGAIGKLFF
cdr3_nt: TGCAGTGCTAGAGTGCAAGGCGCTATTGGAAAACTGTTTTTT
j_call: TRBJ1-4
d_call: .
clone_size: medium-sized
v_call: TRBV20-1

cdr3_aa: CASSAFDDSSGNTIYF
cdr3_nt: TGTGCCAGCTCCGCTTTCGACGATTCCTCTGGAAACACCATATATTTT
j_call: TRBJ1-3
d_call: .
clone_size: medium-sized
v_call: TRBV18

cdr3_aa: CASSISRTGGQPLHF
cdr3_nt: TGTGCCAGTAGTATTTCCCGGACAGGGGGACAGCCCCTCCACTTT
j_call: TRBJ1-6
d_call: TRBD1
clone_size: few
v_call: TRBV19

cdr3_aa: CASSLGLGTGLSGELFF
cdr3_nt: TGTGCCAGCAGCTTGGGACTAGGGACAGGATTATCCGGGGAGCTGTTTTTT
j_call: TRBJ2-2
d_call: .
clone_size: many
v_call: TRBV11-2

cdr3_aa: CASSQGSGYGYTF
cdr3_nt: TGTGCCAGCAGCCAAGGTTCAGGGTACGGCTACACCTTC
j_call: TRBJ1-2
d_call: .
clone_size: medium-sized
v_call: TRBV9

cdr3_aa: CASSRDREETQYF
cdr3_nt: TGTGCCAGCAGCCGGGACAGAGAAGAGACCCAGTACTTC
j_call: TRBJ2-5
d_call: TRBD1
clone_size: medium-sized
v_call: TRBV7-2

cdr3_aa: CAAAGGALTDTQYF
cdr3_nt: TGTGCCGCCGCCGGGGGGGCTTTAACAGATACGCAGTATTTT
j_call: TRBJ2-3
d_call: TRBD2
clone_size: medium-sized
v_call: TRBV6-2/TRBV6-3

cdr3_aa: CASSRDYTNAETRYF
cdr3_nt: TGTGCCAGCAGCCGGGACTACACCAACGCGGAGACCCGGTACTTC
j_call: TRBJ2-5
d_call: TRBD2
clone_size: .
v_call: TRBV3-1

cdr3_aa: CASSFHSGEETQYF
cdr3_nt: TGTGCCAGCAGTTTTCATTCAGGGGAAGAGACCCAGTACTTC
j_call: TRBJ2-5
d_call: .
clone_size: many
v_call: TRBV28

cdr3_aa: CASSQMTGTHYGYTF
cdr3_nt: TGTGCCAGCAGCCAAATGACAGGGACCCACTATGGCTACACCTTC
j_call: TRBJ1-2
d_call: TRBD1
clone_size: medium-sized
v_call: TRBV3-1

cdr3_aa: CASSLWSSGKETQYF
cdr3_nt: TGTGCCAGCAGTTTATGGTCTAGCGGGAAAGAGACCCAGTACTTC
j_call: TRBJ2-5
d_call: TRBD2
clone_size: .
v_call: TRBV27

cdr3_aa: CASSLAGTGGTDTQYF
cdr3_nt: TGTGCCAGCAGCTTAGCAGGGACAGGAGGCACAGATACGCAGTATTTT
j_call: TRBJ2-3
d_call: TRBD1
clone_size: many
v_call: TRBV7-2

cdr3_aa: CASSQYYTGELFF
cdr3_nt: TGTGCCAGCAGCCAGTATTACACCGGGGAGCTGTTTTTT
j_call: TRBJ2-2
d_call: .
clone_size: few
v_call: TRBV14

cdr3_aa: CSVKTSGGSYNEQFF
cdr3_nt: TGCAGCGTTAAGACCTCCGGGGGGTCCTACAATGAGCAGTTCTTC
j_call: TRBJ2-1
d_call: TRBD2
clone_size: many
v_call: TRBV29-1

cdr3_aa: CASRSLPEQYF
cdr3_nt: TGTGCCAGCAGATCCCTCCCCGAGCAGTACTTC
j_call: TRBJ2-7
d_call: .
clone_size: large
v_call: TRBV5-8

cdr3_aa: CASSYTWTVTDTQYF
cdr3_nt: TGTGCCAGTAGCTACACTTGGACAGTAACAGATACGCAGTATTTT
j_call: TRBJ2-3
d_call: .
clone_size: many
v_call: TRBV19

cdr3_aa: CSARGTGGWGTQYF
cdr3_nt: TGCAGTGCTCGCGGGACAGGGGGCTGGGGTACGCAGTATTTT
j_call: TRBJ2-3
d_call: TRBD1
clone_size: many
v_call: TRBV20-1

cdr3_aa: CASSSDRGWQPQHF
cdr3_nt: TGTGCCAGCAGTTCGGACAGGGGATGGCAGCCCCAGCATTTT
j_call: TRBJ1-5
d_call: TRBD1
clone_size: medium-sized
v_call: TRBV6-2/TRBV6-3

cdr3_aa: CASSVSGGAEREAFF
cdr3_nt: TGCGCCAGCAGTGTGTCAGGCGGGGCGGAGCGTGAAGCTTTCTTT
j_call: TRBJ1-1
d_call: .
clone_size: many
v_call: TRBV5-1

cdr3_aa: CSAGSPPGYEQYF
cdr3_nt: TGCAGTGCTGGGTCCCCCCCAGGCTACGAGCAGTACTTC
j_call: TRBJ2-7
d_call: .
clone_size: many
v_call: TRBV20-1

cdr3_aa: CASSHGGGGQPQHF
cdr3_nt: TGTGCCAGCAGCCATGGCGGGGGTGGTCAGCCCCAGCATTTT
j_call: TRBJ1-5
d_call: .
clone_size: .
v_call: TRBV3-1

cdr3_aa: CASRDDAYEQYF
cdr3_nt: TGTGCCAGCAGGGACGACGCCTACGAGCAGTACTTC
j_call: TRBJ2-7
d_call: .
clone_size: few
v_call: TRBV6-5

cdr3_aa: CASSLAGPHTGTDTQYF
cdr3_nt: TGTGCCAGCAGCTTAGCGGGACCCCACACTGGGACAGATACGCAGTATTTT
j_call: TRBJ2-3
d_call: TRBD2
clone_size: medium-sized
v_call: TRBV5-4

cdr3_aa: CSASPPGRGTDTQYF
cdr3_nt: TGCAGTGCTAGCCCCCCGGGAAGGGGCACAGATACGCAGTATTTT
j_call: TRBJ2-3
d_call: .
clone_size: few
v_call: TRBV20-1

cdr3_aa: CASSLEGNSGAYNEQFF
cdr3_nt: TGTGCCAGCAGCTTAGAGGGCAATAGCGGGGCCTACAATGAGCAGTTCTTC
j_call: TRBJ2-1
d_call: TRBD2
clone_size: medium-sized
v_call: TRBV11-2

cdr3_aa: CASSTRTVAGGYTF
cdr3_nt: TGTGCCAGCAGCACCAGGACAGTGGCTGGTGGCTACACCTTC
j_call: TRBJ1-2
d_call: .
clone_size: .
v_call: TRBV5-5

cdr3_aa: CASSSPRGQGGYEQYF
cdr3_nt: TGTGCCAGCAGCAGTCCCAGGGGACAGGGTGGATACGAGCAGTACTTC
j_call: TRBJ2-7
d_call: TRBD1
clone_size: many
v_call: TRBV7-8

cdr3_aa: CASSLWTSFYNEQFF
cdr3_nt: TGTGCCAGCAGCCTCTGGACTAGTTTCTACAATGAGCAGTTCTTC
j_call: TRBJ2-1
d_call: TRBD2
clone_size: many
v_call: TRBV3-1

cdr3_aa: CASSSQGYPEDTQYF
cdr3_nt: TGCGCCAGCAGCTCACAGGGATATCCGGAAGATACGCAGTATTTT
j_call: TRBJ2-3
d_call: .
clone_size: few
v_call: TRBV5-1

cdr3_aa: CASSQQKETQYF
cdr3_nt: TGTGCCAGCAGCCAGCAAAAAGAGACCCAGTACTTC
j_call: TRBJ2-5
d_call: .
clone_size: .
v_call: TRBV7-6

cdr3_aa: CASSPQGLLLFF
cdr3_nt: TGTGCCAGCAGTCCACAGGGTTTGCTACTGTTTTTT
j_call: TRBJ1-4
d_call: .
clone_size: medium-sized
v_call: TRBV25-1

cdr3_aa: CASRAVGGANVLTF
cdr3_nt: TGTGCCAGCCGCGCCGTGGGAGGGGCCAACGTCCTGACTTTC
j_call: TRBJ2-6
d_call: .
clone_size: many
v_call: TRBV6-2/TRBV6-3

cdr3_aa: CASSLAAGADTQYF
cdr3_nt: TGTGCCAGCAGCTTGGCAGCGGGAGCAGATACGCAGTATTTT
j_call: TRBJ2-3
d_call: TRBD2
clone_size: medium-sized
v_call: TRBV5-4